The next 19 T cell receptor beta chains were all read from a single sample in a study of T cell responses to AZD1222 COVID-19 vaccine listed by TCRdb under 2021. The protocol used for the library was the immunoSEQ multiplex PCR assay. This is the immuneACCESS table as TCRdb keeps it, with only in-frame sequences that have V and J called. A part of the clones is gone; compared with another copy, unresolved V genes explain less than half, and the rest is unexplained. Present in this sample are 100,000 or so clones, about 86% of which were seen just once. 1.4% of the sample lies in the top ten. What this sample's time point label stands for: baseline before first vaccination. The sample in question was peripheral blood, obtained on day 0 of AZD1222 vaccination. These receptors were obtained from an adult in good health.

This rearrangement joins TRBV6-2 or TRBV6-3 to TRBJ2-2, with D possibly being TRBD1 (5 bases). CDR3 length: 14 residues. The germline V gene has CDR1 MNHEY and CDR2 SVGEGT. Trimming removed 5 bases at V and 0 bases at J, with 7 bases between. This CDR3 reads CASSEDTNTGELFF. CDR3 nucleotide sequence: TGTGCCAGCAGTGAGGACACGAACACCGGGGAGCTGTTTTTT.

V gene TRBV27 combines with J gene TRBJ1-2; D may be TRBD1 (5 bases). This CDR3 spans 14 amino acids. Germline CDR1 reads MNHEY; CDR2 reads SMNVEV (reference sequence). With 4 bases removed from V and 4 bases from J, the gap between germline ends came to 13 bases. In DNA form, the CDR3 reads TGTGCCAGCAGTTCGGGGGTCTCATCCTATGGCTACACCTTC. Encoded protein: CASSSGVSSYGYTF.

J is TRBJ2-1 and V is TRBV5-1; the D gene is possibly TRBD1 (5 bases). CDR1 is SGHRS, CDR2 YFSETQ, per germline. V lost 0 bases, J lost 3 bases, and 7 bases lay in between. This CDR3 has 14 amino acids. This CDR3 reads CASSLETVYNEQFF. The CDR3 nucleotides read TGCGCCAGCAGCTTGGAGACAGTCTACAATGAGCAGTTCTTC.

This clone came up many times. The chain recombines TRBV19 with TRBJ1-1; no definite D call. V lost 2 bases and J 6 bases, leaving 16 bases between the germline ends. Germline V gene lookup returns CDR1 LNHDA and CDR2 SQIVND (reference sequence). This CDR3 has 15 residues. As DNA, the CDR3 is TGTGCCAGTAGTATATCAGTGTCACGGGGTTCTGAAGCTTTCTTT. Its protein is CASSISVSRGSEAFF.

CDR3 loop: CASSHRIGEQYF. The CDR3 DNA follows: TGCGCCAGCAGCCACCGAATTGGCGAGCAGTACTTC. This chain connects TRBV5-1 to TRBJ2-7; D is unresolved. This CDR3 is 12 amino acids long. Germline V gene data show CDR1 as SGHRS and CDR2 as YFSETQ. Trimming stripped 4 bases from V and 6 bases from J, with 11 bases between.

CDR3: CASSEVFGQGYEQYF. Written as DNA, the CDR3 is TGTGCCAGCAGTGAAGTTTTCGGGCAGGGCTACGAGCAGTACTTC. The V and J genes are TRBV2 and TRBJ2-7; weak D call: TRBD1 (5 bases). The germline V gene has CDR1 SNHLY and CDR2 FYNNEI. V was clipped by 1 base and J by 3 bases, with 13 bases between them. There are 15 residues in the CDR3.

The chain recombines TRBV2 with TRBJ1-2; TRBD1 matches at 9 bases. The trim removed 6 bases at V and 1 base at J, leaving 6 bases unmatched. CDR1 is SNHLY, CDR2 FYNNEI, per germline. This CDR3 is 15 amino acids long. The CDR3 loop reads CASSQGTGYNYGYTF. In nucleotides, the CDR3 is TGTGCCAGCAGCCAAGGGACAGGGTATAACTATGGCTACACCTTC.

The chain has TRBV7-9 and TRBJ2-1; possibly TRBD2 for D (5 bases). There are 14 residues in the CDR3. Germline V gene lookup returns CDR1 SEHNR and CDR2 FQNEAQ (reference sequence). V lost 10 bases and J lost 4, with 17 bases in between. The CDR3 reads CAIRLSGDYNEQFF. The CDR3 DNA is TGTGCCATCCGCCTGAGCGGAGATTACAATGAGCAGTTCTTC.

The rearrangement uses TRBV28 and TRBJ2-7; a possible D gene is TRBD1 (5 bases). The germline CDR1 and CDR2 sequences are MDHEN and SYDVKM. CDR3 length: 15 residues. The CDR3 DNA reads TGTGCAAGACAGCTCCGACGACTTGTCTCCTACGAGCAGTACTTC. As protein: CARQLRRLVSYEQYF.

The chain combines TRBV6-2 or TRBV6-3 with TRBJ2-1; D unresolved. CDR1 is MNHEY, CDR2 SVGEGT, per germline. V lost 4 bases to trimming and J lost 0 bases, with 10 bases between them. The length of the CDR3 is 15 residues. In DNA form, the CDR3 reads TGTGCCAGCAGTTTTCGGGTGAACTCCTACAATGAGCAGTTCTTC. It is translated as CASSFRVNSYNEQFF.

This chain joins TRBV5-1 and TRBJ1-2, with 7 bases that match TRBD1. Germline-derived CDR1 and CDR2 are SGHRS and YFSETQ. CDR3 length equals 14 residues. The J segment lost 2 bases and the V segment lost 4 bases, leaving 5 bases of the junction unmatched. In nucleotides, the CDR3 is TGCGCCAGCAGCGAAACGACAGGGAACTATGGCTACACCTTC. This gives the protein CASSETTGNYGYTF. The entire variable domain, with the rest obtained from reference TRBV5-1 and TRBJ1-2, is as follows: KAGVTQTPRYLIKTRGQQVTLSCSPISGHRSVSWYQQTPGQGLQFLFEYFSETQRNKGNFPGRFSGRQFSNSRSEMNVSTLELGDSALYLCASSETTGNYGYTFGSGTRLTVV.

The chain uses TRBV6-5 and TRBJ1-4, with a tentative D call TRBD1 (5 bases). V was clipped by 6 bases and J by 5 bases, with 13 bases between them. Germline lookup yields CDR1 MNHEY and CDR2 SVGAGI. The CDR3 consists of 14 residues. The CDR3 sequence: CASRPGQGNEKLFF. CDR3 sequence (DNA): TGTGCCAGCAGGCCCGGGCAGGGAAATGAAAAACTGTTTTTT.

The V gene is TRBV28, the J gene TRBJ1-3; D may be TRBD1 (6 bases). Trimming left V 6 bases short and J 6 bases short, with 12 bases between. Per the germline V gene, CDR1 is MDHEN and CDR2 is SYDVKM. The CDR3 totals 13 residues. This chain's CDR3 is CASSGQFQNTIYF. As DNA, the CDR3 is TGTGCCAGCAGCGGACAGTTCCAAAACACCATATATTTT.

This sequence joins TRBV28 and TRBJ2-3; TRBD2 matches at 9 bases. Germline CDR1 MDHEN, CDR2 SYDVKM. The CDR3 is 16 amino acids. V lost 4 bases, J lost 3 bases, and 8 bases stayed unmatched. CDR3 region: CASSWTSAALTDTQYF. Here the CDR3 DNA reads TGTGCCAGCAGTTGGACTAGCGCCGCCCTTACAGATACGCAGTATTTT.

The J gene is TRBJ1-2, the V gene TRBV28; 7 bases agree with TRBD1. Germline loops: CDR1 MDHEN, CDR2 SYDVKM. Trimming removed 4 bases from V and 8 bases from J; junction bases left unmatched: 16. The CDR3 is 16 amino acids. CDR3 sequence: CASSSRGTVKSRGYTF. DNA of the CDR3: TGTGCCAGCAGTTCAAGAGGGACAGTGAAAAGTCGGGGCTACACCTTC.

The CDR3 protein is CASSQGVAGGLNEQFF. CDR3 sequence (DNA): TGTGCCAGCAGTCAGGGAGTAGCGGGAGGGCTGAATGAGCAGTTCTTC. The V and J genes are TRBV5-4 and TRBJ2-1; 11 bases are a match to TRBD2. The CDR3 runs to 16 residues. Trimming cost V 5 bases and J 7 bases; bases outside gene matches: 11. Germline lookup yields CDR1 SGHNT and CDR2 YYREEE (reference sequence).

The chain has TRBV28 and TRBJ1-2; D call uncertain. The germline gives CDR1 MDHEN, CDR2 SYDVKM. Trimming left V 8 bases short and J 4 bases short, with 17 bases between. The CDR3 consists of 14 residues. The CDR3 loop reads CASQKTGILYGYTF. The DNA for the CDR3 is TGTGCCAGCCAAAAAACCGGGATCCTCTATGGCTACACCTTC.

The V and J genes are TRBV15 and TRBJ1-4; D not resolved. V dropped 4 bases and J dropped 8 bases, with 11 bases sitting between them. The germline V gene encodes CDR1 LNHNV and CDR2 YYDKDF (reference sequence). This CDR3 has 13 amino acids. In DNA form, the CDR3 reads TGTGCCACCAGCACGCAGGTAGCCGAAAAACTGTTTTTT. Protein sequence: CATSTQVAEKLFF.

CDR3 in amino acids: CATSAAGANVLTF. CDR3 coding DNA: TGTGCCACCAGTGCAGCTGGGGCCAACGTCCTGACTTTC. This rearrangement joins TRBV24-1 to TRBJ2-6; D remains unclear. Trimming removed 5 bases at V and 2 bases at J, with 3 bases between. The CDR3 contains 13 residues. The germline V gene has CDR1 KGHDR and CDR2 SFDVKD.